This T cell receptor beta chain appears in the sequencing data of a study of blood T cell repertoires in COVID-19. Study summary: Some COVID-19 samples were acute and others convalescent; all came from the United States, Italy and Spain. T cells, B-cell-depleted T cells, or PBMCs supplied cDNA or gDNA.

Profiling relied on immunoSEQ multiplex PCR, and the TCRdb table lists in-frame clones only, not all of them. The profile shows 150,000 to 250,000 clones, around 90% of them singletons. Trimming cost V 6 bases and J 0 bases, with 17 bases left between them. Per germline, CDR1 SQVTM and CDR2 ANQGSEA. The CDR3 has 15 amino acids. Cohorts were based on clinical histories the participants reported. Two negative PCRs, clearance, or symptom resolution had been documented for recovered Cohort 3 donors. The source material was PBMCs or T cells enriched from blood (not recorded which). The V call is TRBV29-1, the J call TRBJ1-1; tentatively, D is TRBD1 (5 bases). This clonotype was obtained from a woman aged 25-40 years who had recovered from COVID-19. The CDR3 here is CSVPEGLGMNTEAFF. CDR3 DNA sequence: TGCAGCGTCCCGGAGGGGCTCGGGATGAACACTGAAGCTTTCTTT.